Each of the 21 T cell receptor beta chains below was sequenced from the same sample in a study of blood T cells in healthy people across ages. With a J-beta primer mix and a sample-barcoded 5' primer, a second PCR ran about 7 to 12 cycles. TCRdb reanalysed the 5' RACE reads using MiXCR and keeps one entry per CDR3 protein. The sample includes around 1,000,000 distinct CDR3 sequences, approximately 26% of them seen just once. This same sample was also part of a study on T cells of mothers and their children.

Sequencing was done on a sample of blood. These receptors originate from a girl aged 2-9 years in good health.

This clonotype was counted only a few times. The chain carries TRBV11-2 and TRBJ1-4; D not resolved. V was pared by 2 bases and J by 7 bases, with 23 bases between. Germline assignment: CDR1 SGHAT and CDR2 FQNNGV. The CDR3 is 18 residues long. The CDR3 region is CASSLSYSQPLGGEKLFF. Written as DNA, the CDR3 is TGTGCCAGCAGCTTAAGTTACAGCCAGCCCCTGGGCGGTGAAAAACTGTTTTTT.

This chain connects TRBV6-2 or TRBV6-3 to TRBJ2-5, with D maybe TRBD2 (6 bases). Trimming removed 11 bases at V and 4 bases at J, with 23 bases between. Germline V gene lookup returns CDR1 MNHEY and CDR2 SVGEGT. The CDR3 has 15 residues. Here the CDR3 DNA reads TGTGCCGGGGGAGGCGGATGGGGCCTGGGAGAGACCCAGTACTTC. Its translation is CAGGGGWGLGETQYF.

This clonotype was observed a handful of times. The chain uses TRBV27 and TRBJ2-5; the D call may be TRBD1 or TRBD2 (5 bases each). Germline CDR1 MNHEY, CDR2 SMNVEV (reference sequence). V lost 5 bases, J lost 5 bases, and 18 bases lay in between. This CDR3 has 15 amino acids. The CDR3 DNA reads as TGTGCCAGCAGTGCTACTGAGGACTGGGGCGAGACCCAGTACTTC. Encoded protein: CASSATEDWGETQYF.

This clonotype was recorded a few times. This chain links TRBV29-1 with TRBJ2-5; 10 bases agree with TRBD2. The J call could be wrong; TRBJ2-1 is a better fit for the DNA end. Germline V lookup: CDR1 SQVTM, CDR2 ANQGSEA. The CDR3 is made up of 14 amino acids. The CDR3: CSVNLAGVLDEQFF. Here the CDR3 DNA reads TGCAGCGTTAATCTAGCGGGAGTGTTGGATGAGCAGTTCTTC.

The V gene is TRBV11-2, the J gene TRBJ2-1; 8 bases agree with TRBD2. The length of the CDR3 is 16 residues. The V gene end was trimmed by 5 bases and the J gene end by 8 bases; junction bases not matched to a gene: 14. Germline V gene data show CDR1 as SGHAT and CDR2 as FQNNGV. As DNA, the CDR3 is TGTGCCAGCAGCCACCGGGGGGGAGTCGGAGGAGATGAGCAGTTCTTC. As protein: CASSHRGGVGGDEQFF.

The chain recombines TRBV4-1 with TRBJ2-1, with 7 bases lining up with TRBD2. The germline V gene encodes CDR1 MGHRA and CDR2 YSYEKL. CDR3 length equals 15 residues. Trimming removed 4 bases from V and 5 bases from J; junction bases left unmatched: 8. CDR3 coding DNA: TGCGCCAGCAGCCCCCTGGGAGGGGTAAACAATGAGCAGTTCTTC. It encodes CASSPLGGVNNEQFF.

The chain employs TRBV28 and TRBJ2-7, with TRBD1 identical over 7 bases. This CDR3 is built from 16 residues. With 3 bases clipped from V and 4 bases from J, the junction kept 12 bases outside the gene matches. Germline V gene data show CDR1 as MDHEN and CDR2 as SYDVKM. In DNA, the CDR3 is TGTGCCAGCAGTTTCCGTCCGGGACAGAATCTTTACGAGCAGTACTTC. Protein product: CASSFRPGQNLYEQYF.

The table lists this clonotype with many counts. The rearrangement uses TRBV28 and TRBJ2-7; D may correspond to TRBD1 or TRBD2 (5 bases each). The V gene's germline CDR1 is MDHEN and CDR2 SYDVKM. V dropped 3 bases and J dropped 3 bases, with 9 bases sitting between them. The CDR3 loop spans 13 amino acids. This CDR3 is CASSFGGDYEQYF. CDR3 nucleotides: TGTGCCAGCAGTTTTGGGGGAGACTACGAGCAGTACTTC.

This clonotype has just one count. This may arise from a read error, as a much more abundant clone is one base away. The chain has TRBV20-1 and TRBJ2-7, with 8 bases lining up with TRBD1. The CDR3 consists of 14 residues. Germline assignment: CDR1 DFQATT and CDR2 SNEGSKA (reference sequence). This chain's CDR3 is CSASIPTGGYEQHF. The CDR3 DNA is TGCAGTGCTTCCATTCCCACAGGGGGTTACGAGCAGCACTTC.

This sequence joins TRBV3-1 and TRBJ2-5; TRBD2 matches 8 bases. The ends lost 0 bases at V and 9 bases at J; junction bases unmatched: 12. Germline V gives CDR1 LGHDT, CDR2 YNNKEL (reference sequence). The CDR3 sequence is 16 residues long. The CDR3 loop is CASSQDVGLASEAQYF. The CDR3 DNA sequence: TGTGCCAGCAGCCAAGATGTTGGACTAGCTTCGGAGGCCCAGTACTTC.

The CDR3: CASSPRGAGARSYNEQFF. The DNA of the CDR3 is TGTGCCAGCAGCCCCAGGGGGGCGGGGGCCCGCTCCTACAATGAGCAGTTCTTC. The rearrangement joins TRBV11-3 to TRBJ2-1, with D perhaps assigned TRBD1 or TRBD2 (7 bases each). Trimming took off 5 bases at V and 0 bases at J, with 20 bases between the two ends. The CDR3 is made up of 18 amino acids. CDR1 and CDR2 from the germline V gene are SGHNT and YENEEA.

This clonotype appeared a single time. The rearrangement links TRBV6-1 to TRBJ2-7, with a tentative D call TRBD2 (6 bases). Germline V gives CDR1 MNHNS, CDR2 SASEGT. The CDR3 has 16 residues. Trimming shortened V by 2 bases and J by 4 bases, and 18 bases separated the two germline ends. CDR3 sequence: CASSEWEDPRPYEQYF. CDR3 nucleotide sequence: TGTGCCAGCAGTGAATGGGAGGACCCTCGACCATACGAGCAGTACTTC.

There are a few counts of this clonotype. This sequence joins TRBV28 and TRBJ1-4, with TRBD1 as a possible D gene (6 bases). CDR1 and CDR2 (germline): MDHEN, SYDVKM. This CDR3 spans 16 amino acids. The V and J ends lost 5 bases and 1 base respectively, with 14 bases between them. The CDR3 here is CASSQITGITNEKLFF. In nucleotides, the CDR3 is TGTGCCAGCAGTCAAATTACAGGGATAACTAATGAAAAACTGTTTTTT.

The chain uses TRBV7-9 and TRBJ2-7, with D perhaps matching TRBD1 (6 bases). With 4 bases removed from V and 3 bases from J, the gap between germline ends came to 19 bases. The length of the CDR3 is 16 residues. Germline V gives CDR1 SEHNR, CDR2 FQNEAQ (reference sequence). CDR3 nucleotide sequence: TGTGCCAGCAGCTCTTCATGGACAGAAGCCAACTACGAGCAGTACTTC. Translating it yields CASSSSWTEANYEQYF.

This clonotype was recorded many times. This sequence joins TRBV7-2 and TRBJ2-1, with D perhaps matching TRBD2 (5 bases). V was pared by 5 bases and J by 4 bases, with 18 bases between. Germline V gene sequence: CDR1 SGHTA, CDR2 FQGNSA. The CDR3 runs 16 residues. In DNA, the CDR3 is TGTGCCAGCAGCCACACGGACTCAGTACTTTACAATGAGCAGTTCTTC. Its translation: CASSHTDSVLYNEQFF.

The chain uses TRBV3-1 and TRBJ2-5; the match to TRBD1 covers 7 bases. The end of the DNA aligns better with TRBJ2-1, so the J call may be wrong. The CDR3 is made up of 14 amino acids. Germline V CDR1 and CDR2: LGHDT, YNNKEL (reference sequence). The CDR3 nucleotides read TGTGCCAGCAGCCCACAGGGGTCGGACAATGAGCAGTTCTTC. It translates to CASSPQGSDNEQFF.

This clonotype was detected a few times. The genes are TRBV27 and TRBJ2-5; 7 bases agree with TRBD2. Looked up from germline, CDR1 is MNHEY and CDR2 is SMNVEV (reference sequence). This CDR3 region has 13 residues. J was trimmed by 7 bases and V by 0 bases; bases with no gene match: 2. CDR3 DNA sequence: TGTGCCAGCAGTTTATCGGGGGAGGGGACCCAGTACTTC. This gives the protein CASSLSGEGTQYF.

The genes are TRBV4-1 and TRBJ2-5; the D gene is possibly TRBD1 (5 bases). The V and J ends lost 1 base and 5 bases respectively, with 11 bases between them. The CDR3 sequence is 14 residues long. Germline values: CDR1 MGHRA, CDR2 YSYEKL. The CDR3 sequence: CASSQGQFAETQYF. Here the CDR3 DNA reads TGCGCCAGCAGCCAAGGACAGTTCGCCGAGACCCAGTACTTC.

The chain employs TRBV7-6 and TRBJ1-6, with D unclear. Deletions cut 2 bases from V and 8 bases from J, with 10 bases between. The germline V gene encodes CDR1 SGHVS and CDR2 FNYEAQ. This CDR3 is built from 14 residues. Written as DNA, the CDR3 is TGTGCCAGCAGCTTACTCGTTGGAGATTCACCCCTCCACTTT. Residues: CASSLLVGDSPLHF.

The J gene is TRBJ2-5, the V gene TRBV2; TRBD2 is a possible D gene (5 bases). The J call may be wrong; the DNA end is better matched by TRBJ2-1. Per the germline V gene, CDR1 is SNHLY and CDR2 is FYNNEI. The CDR3 sequence is 13 residues long. The DNA of the CDR3 is TGTGCCAGCAGGCTAACTAGTTTTGATGAGCAGTTCTTC. This gives the protein CASRLTSFDEQFF.

The CDR3 nucleotides are TGTGCCAGCAGCTTAGGGTGGCTATCGGATGAGCAGTTCTTC. Its protein product is CASSLGWLSDEQFF. The chain is built from TRBV7-2 and TRBJ2-1; D is unresolved. From germline, CDR1 is SGHTA and CDR2 FQGNSA. This CDR3 is built from 14 residues. With 1 base removed from V and 8 bases from J, the gap between germline ends came to 12 bases.